These 20 T cell receptor beta chains share one sample of origin, sequenced in a study of blood T cell repertoires in COVID-19. TCRdb's copy holds only in-frame clones and misses some; the assay was immunoSEQ multiplex PCR. In the table there are fewer than 300,000 clones, about nine tenths of which are singletons. Material for sequencing was peripheral blood. The receptors originated from a man between 35 and 55 years old who had recovered from COVID-19.

V and J are TRBV2 and TRBJ1-2; possibly TRBD1 for D (6 bases). Germline V gives CDR1 SNHLY, CDR2 FYNNEI. The CDR3 runs 14 residues. Trimming removed 7 bases at V and 3 bases at J, with 15 bases between. Written as DNA, the CDR3 is TGTGCCAGCATAGTTACAGGGCAGGACTATGGCTACACCTTC. Translated, it gives CASIVTGQDYGYTF.

The CDR3 nucleotides read TGTGCCACAAGCGGGAGGGCCGTCGACGAGCAGTACTTC. Translation: CATSGRAVDEQYF. The chain combines TRBV7-2 with TRBJ2-7; 10 nucleotides match TRBD2. V trimming: 10 bases; J trimming: 5 bases; junction bases outside the gene matches: 8. The CDR3 sequence is 13 residues long. Germline CDR1 is SGHTA and CDR2 is FQGNSA.

The V call is TRBV12-5, the J call TRBJ2-5; 7 bases align to TRBD2. Looked up from germline, CDR1 is LGHNT and CDR2 is FRNRAP. Trimming at V came to 11 bases and at J to 1 base, leaving 7 bases not matched to a gene. This CDR3 spans 13 amino acids. In DNA form, the CDR3 reads TGTGCTTCCGTCCGCGGGGGCCAAGAGACCCAGTACTTC. As protein: CASVRGGQETQYF. Combining the CDR3 with reference TRBV12-5 and TRBJ2-5 gives the whole variable domain DARVTQTPRHKVTEMGQEVTMRCQPILGHNTVFWYRQTMMQGLELLAYFRNRAPLDDSGMPKDRFSAEMPDATLATLKIQPSEPRDSAVYFCASVRGGQETQYFGPGTRLLVL.

The chain employs TRBV3-1 (or the pseudogene TRBV3-2) and TRBJ1-2; D not certain. The CDR3 totals 13 residues. Trimming removed 3 bases from V and 4 bases from J, with 9 bases in between. Looked up from germline, CDR1 is LGHDT and CDR2 is YNNKEL (reference sequence). The CDR3 sequence is CASSQVSSYGYTF. CDR3 DNA sequence: TGTGCCAGCAGCCAGGTCAGTTCCTATGGCTACACCTTC.

As DNA, the CDR3 is TGTGCCAGCAGCCCCTGGACTAGCGGGGACAATGAGCAGTTCTTC. Protein: CASSPWTSGDNEQFF. The chain is built from TRBV13 and TRBJ2-1; 12 bases map to TRBD2. CDR1 and CDR2 (germline): PRHDT, FYEKMQ (reference sequence). This CDR3 is built from 15 residues. Trimming removed 5 bases from V and 5 bases from J; junction bases left unmatched: 4.

The gene calls are TRBV4-3 and TRBJ2-7, with 16 bases fitting TRBD2. The V segment lost 0 bases and the J segment 2 bases; nucleotides outside the gene matches: 13. The CDR3 is 21 amino acids. Germline lookup yields CDR1 LGHNA and CDR2 YSLEER. The CDR3 DNA sequence: TGCGCCAGCAGCCAAGACGTAGGACGGCCCGGGACTAGCGGGAGGGCCTACGAGCAGTACTTC. This encodes CASSQDVGRPGTSGRAYEQYF.

V and J are TRBV15 and TRBJ1-2, with D unresolved. The CDR3 consists of 13 residues. Germline CDR1 reads LNHNV; CDR2 reads YYDKDF (reference sequence). V was shortened by 1 base and J by 1 base, with 4 bases between the two germline ends. CDR3 in amino acids: CATSRGHNYGYTF. The DNA of the CDR3 is TGTGCCACCAGCAGAGGACATAACTATGGCTACACCTTC.

The chain is built from TRBV6-2 or TRBV6-3 and TRBJ2-1; D may be TRBD2 (7 bases). Germline CDR1 is MNHEY and CDR2 is SVGEGT. This CDR3 spans 14 amino acids. V was shortened by 2 bases and J by 7 bases, with 12 bases between the two germline ends. The CDR3 DNA reads as TGTGCCAGCAGTTACGGGGGGGCATTTAATGAGCAGTTCTTC. Its translation: CASSYGGAFNEQFF.

V usage is TRBV23-1 and J usage is TRBJ1-6; 10 bases are a match to TRBD1. TRBV23-1 is noted as an ORF with a role that remains uncertain. The V segment lost 0 bases and the J segment 0 bases; nucleotides outside the gene matches: 11. CDR3 length: 21 amino acids. CDR3 DNA: TGCGCCAGCAGTCAATCGGGCGGGGACAGGGGCCAAAGCTCCTATAATTCACCCCTCCACTTT. Translated, it gives CASSQSGGDRGQSSYNSPLHF.

V is TRBV7-9 and J is TRBJ2-7; 8 bases align to TRBD1. J lost 3 bases, V lost 5 bases, and 9 bases had no gene match. The CDR3 spans 15 residues. CDR1 and CDR2 from the germline V gene are SEHNR and FQNEAQ (reference sequence). The chain's CDR3 is CASSPSRTGHYEQYF. In DNA, the CDR3 is TGTGCCAGCAGCCCCTCCAGGACAGGGCACTACGAGCAGTACTTC.

This sequence joins TRBV11-3 and TRBJ2-7; 12 bases are shared with TRBD2. CDR1 and CDR2 from the germline V gene are SGHNT and YENEEA. V shed 3 bases, J shed 2 bases, and the junction held 2 bases outside the gene matches. The CDR3 contains 15 residues. The CDR3 protein is CASSFASGGAYEQYF. The CDR3 nucleotides read TGTGCCAGCAGCTTCGCTAGCGGGGGGGCCTACGAGCAGTACTTC.

CDR3 in amino acids: CAWSVLGRAGYTF. The CDR3 DNA is TGTGCCTGGAGTGTACTGGGGAGGGCTGGCTACACCTTC. The V call is TRBV30, the J call TRBJ1-2; D remains ambiguous. Trimming cost V 0 bases and J 7 bases, with 12 bases left between them. Germline values: CDR1 GTSNPN, CDR2 SVGIG (reference sequence). The CDR3 is 13 residues long.

This clone was picked up one time. This chain connects TRBV13 to TRBJ2-7; 11 nucleotides align to TRBD2. Trimming removed 5 bases from V and 3 bases from J; junction bases left unmatched: 12. CDR1 PRHDT and CDR2 FYEKMQ come from the germline V gene (reference sequence). This CDR3 contains 17 residues. CDR3 sequence reads: CASSLGASGRMNYEQYF. The CDR3 bases are TGTGCCAGCAGCCTTGGGGCTAGCGGGAGGATGAACTACGAGCAGTACTTC. The entire variable domain, with the rest obtained from reference TRBV13 and TRBJ2-7, is as follows: AAGVIQSPRHLIKEKRETATLKCYPIPRHDTVYWYQQGPGQDPQFLISFYEKMQSDKGSIPDRFSAQQFSDYHSELNMSSLELGDSALYFCASSLGASGRMNYEQYFGPGTRLTVT.

V usage is TRBV5-4 and J usage is TRBJ2-5, with 7 positions matching TRBD1. Germline V gene data show CDR1 as SGHNT and CDR2 as YYREEE (reference sequence). The CDR3 extends over 13 amino acids. Losses at the gene ends were 4 bases for V and 5 bases for J; bases not matched to a gene: 5. The CDR3 sequence: CASSPTGIETQYF. CDR3 nucleotide sequence: TGTGCCAGCAGCCCGACAGGGATTGAGACCCAGTACTTC.

The V and J genes are TRBV19 and TRBJ2-1; D is possibly TRBD2 (7 bases). The CDR3 consists of 15 residues. CDR1 LNHDA and CDR2 SQIVND come from the germline V gene (reference sequence). V was pared by 3 bases and J by 6 bases, with 15 bases between. CDR3 coding DNA: TGTGCCAGTAGTATGGGGGGGGCTCGGGTCAATGAGCAGTTCTTC. Translated: CASSMGGARVNEQFF.

The gene calls are TRBV30 and TRBJ2-5; 7 positions match TRBD1. Trimming removed 2 bases from V and 7 bases from J; junction bases left unmatched: 13. The CDR3 extends over 15 amino acids. CDR1 and CDR2 (germline): GTSNPN, SVGIG (reference sequence). CDR3 residues: CAWSFGGRQGLTQYF. CDR3 nucleotides: TGTGCCTGGAGTTTCGGTGGGCGACAGGGCCTGACCCAGTACTTC.

The rearrangement joins TRBV7-2 to TRBJ2-5; 10 bases match TRBD2. Germline loops: CDR1 SGHTA, CDR2 FQGNSA. After removal of 4 bases from V and 4 bases from J, the junction contained 9 bases not matched to a gene. The length of the CDR3 is 16 residues. The CDR3 bases are TGTGCCAGCAGCTGGCGGGCTAGCGGGAGTCGAGAGACCCAGTACTTC. Translated, it gives CASSWRASGSRETQYF.

This clone was seen more than once but under ten times. V is TRBV27 and J is TRBJ1-1; D perhaps matches TRBD1 (6 bases). CDR3 length: 14 amino acids. V was cut by 3 bases and J by 6 bases, with 14 bases left in between. Germline V gene lookup returns CDR1 MNHEY and CDR2 SMNVEV (reference sequence). The CDR3 sequence is CASSFGQHYSEAFF. CDR3 in DNA: TGTGCCAGCAGTTTTGGACAGCACTACTCTGAAGCTTTCTTT.

This clone was seen only once. The rearrangement links TRBV7-2 to TRBJ1-2, with a possible D match to TRBD1 (6 bases). Trimming removed 3 bases from V and 8 bases from J, with 13 bases in between. The CDR3 consists of 13 residues. The germline CDR1 and CDR2 sequences are SGHTA and FQGNSA. The CDR3 DNA sequence: TGTGCCAGCAGCTTTCTGGGGACACAAGGCTACACCTTC. It encodes CASSFLGTQGYTF. The full variable domain, rest sourced from reference TRBV7-2 and TRBJ1-2, is GAGVSQSPSNKVTEKGKDVELRCDPISGHTALYWYRQSLGQGLEFLIYFQGNSAPDKSGLPSDRFSAERTGGSVSTLTIQRTQQEDSAVYLCASSFLGTQGYTFGSGTRLTVV.

The V gene is TRBV27, the J gene TRBJ2-3, with D tentatively TRBD2 (6 bases). This CDR3 has 13 amino acids. Looked up from germline, CDR1 is MNHEY and CDR2 is SMNVEV (reference sequence). V dropped 6 bases and J dropped 9 bases, with 16 bases sitting between them. CDR3 residues: CASRGTAISTQYF. The CDR3 DNA follows: TGTGCCAGCAGGGGGACTGCGATTTCGACGCAGTATTTT.